These 9 T cell receptor beta chains share one sample of origin, sequenced in a study. One entry per CDR3 protein results from TCRdb running MiXCR on the RT-PCR reads. Altogether almost 700,000 distinct CDR3 sequences are present, 12% to 15% being singletons, with the ten largest covering just over 3.5%. Sequenced sample: memory CD4+ T cells from blood. The receptors stem from a female donor in good health, serving as a healthy control.

The rearrangement links TRBV5-1 to TRBJ2-1; a weak D match, TRBD2 (5 bases). The V and J ends lost 7 bases and 1 base respectively, with 21 bases between them. The germline V gene encodes CDR1 SGHRS and CDR2 YFSETQ. The CDR3 spans 17 residues. The CDR3 coding sequence is TGCGCCAGCGCGGCGGGTGCGACCACGGGATCCTACAATGAGCAGTTCTTC. Its protein is CASAAGATTGSYNEQFF.

This clonotype was observed a handful of times. The chain recombines TRBV6-2 or TRBV6-3 with TRBJ2-2, with a tentative D call TRBD1 (5 bases). Trimming left V 3 bases short and J 7 bases short, with 6 bases between. This CDR3 region has 12 residues. Germline V CDR1 and CDR2: MNHEY, SVGEGT. The CDR3 sequence is CASSYQGGELFF. For the CDR3, the DNA is TGTGCCAGCAGTTATCAGGGCGGGGAGCTGTTTTTT.

This sequence joins TRBV19 and TRBJ2-1; TRBD1 aligns across 10 bases. V lost 6 bases, J lost 6 bases, and 5 bases stayed unmatched. The germline gives CDR1 LNHDA, CDR2 SQIVND (reference sequence). This CDR3 region has 14 residues. CDR3 coding DNA: TGTGCCAGTAGGGGGACAGGGGTGCGCAATGAGCAGTTCTTC. Translated, it gives CASRGTGVRNEQFF.

The gene calls are TRBV20-1 and TRBJ1-5; D unclear. Germline lookup yields CDR1 DFQATT and CDR2 SNEGSKA (reference sequence). Trimming left V 0 bases short and J 7 bases short, with 13 bases between. The CDR3 is made up of 14 amino acids. The chain's CDR3 is CSARERVGGQPQHF. The CDR3 DNA reads as TGCAGTGCTAGAGAAAGGGTAGGCGGCCAGCCCCAGCATTTT.

This clonotype occurred a few times. This chain connects TRBV12-3 or TRBV12-4 to TRBJ1-5; possible D gene TRBD1, 6 bases. The CDR3 extends over 16 amino acids. V lost 2 bases to trimming and J lost 3 bases, with 14 bases between them. The CDR3 nucleotides read TGTGCCAGCAGTTTATCCGGGACAAGGAACAATCAGCCCCAGCATTTT. This codes for CASSLSGTRNNQPQHF.

The gene calls are TRBV5-1 and TRBJ2-7, with D possibly matching TRBD1 (6 bases). In germline, CDR1 is SGHRS, CDR2 YFSETQ. The CDR3 runs 14 residues. V lost 5 bases, J lost 0 bases, and 12 bases lay in between. CDR3 DNA sequence: TGCGCCAGCAGATCCTTAGGGGGCTCCTACGAGCAGTACTTC. Amino acids: CASRSLGGSYEQYF. Filled out from reference TRBV5-1 and TRBJ2-7, the complete variable domain reads KAGVTQTPRYLIKTRGQQVTLSCSPISGHRSVSWYQQTPGQGLQFLFEYFSETQRNKGNFPGRFSGRQFSNSRSEMNVSTLELGDSALYLCASRSLGGSYEQYFGPGTRLTVT.

This clonotype was seen a handful of times. The chain recombines TRBV5-1 with TRBJ2-5; D tentatively fits TRBD1 or TRBD2 (6 bases each). CDR1 and CDR2 from the germline V gene are SGHRS and YFSETQ. The CDR3 spans 15 residues. The V gene lost 5 bases and the J gene lost 5 bases, with 19 bases spanning the gap. The DNA of the CDR3 is TGCGCCAGCAGAGTTTCGGGGGCAACAGAGGAGACCCAGTACTTC. Amino acids: CASRVSGATEETQYF.

The sample holds a few counts of this clonotype. The chain combines TRBV20-1 with TRBJ2-5, with 9 bases matching TRBD1. V gave up 3 bases and J gave up 2 bases; unmatched junction bases: 10. The CDR3 is 16 residues long. CDR1 and CDR2 (germline): DFQATT, SNEGSKA (reference sequence). The CDR3 coding sequence is TGCAGTGCTAGTCCTGCGACAGGGGGAAGACAAGAGACCCAGTACTTC. It encodes CSASPATGGRQETQYF.

The V gene is TRBV6-5, the J gene TRBJ1-2, with D possibly matching TRBD1 (6 bases). Trimming took off 6 bases at V and 3 bases at J, with 20 bases between the two ends. In germline, CDR1 is MNHEY, CDR2 SVGAGI. The CDR3 has 16 amino acids. The CDR3 reads CASRRVGGSSYYGYTF. CDR3 sequence (DNA): TGTGCCAGCAGAAGAGTAGGGGGGAGTTCTTACTATGGCTACACCTTC.